This TCR beta chain was recovered during a study of glioma-infiltrating T cells after dendritic cell vaccination. Study context: Autologous tumor lysate was loaded overnight onto monocyte-derived dendritic cells grown less than 8 days with IL-4 and GM-CSF. Three intradermal dendritic cell vaccine injections were given every two weeks.

Time point reported: after dendritic cell vaccination, including at tumor progression/relapse. Fresh-frozen tumor tissue and more than two years of survival data were available for all. Isocitrate dehydrogenase mutation was absent in all glioblastoma patients. This CDR3 is built from 13 residues. V lost 5 bases and J lost 8; bases outside the gene matches: 2. Germline V CDR1 and CDR2: SGHVS, FQNEAQ. Here immunoSEQ multiplex PCR was the method, and the copy in TCRdb shows in-frame clones only, minus some. Here the sample spans about 90,000 clones, around 86% being singletons. The receptor was derived from a human donor with glioblastoma. This rearrangement joins TRBV7-8 to TRBJ1-4; TRBD1 agrees at 10 bases. Sequenced material: blood, taken after dendritic cell vaccination. The CDR3 sequence is CASSQGQGEKLFF. In nucleotides, the CDR3 is TGTGCCAGCAGCCAGGGACAGGGGGAAAAACTGTTTTTT.